The source of this T cell receptor beta chain is a study of cytomegalovirus exposure and HLA in healthy donors. In regard to this clone: Its antigen is not known.

The PCR made use of 60 Vbeta and 13 Jbeta primers. The data were produced by immunoSEQ multiplex PCR, yet TCRdb's version contains in-frame clones alone and is incomplete. In the table there are about 130,000 clones, more than 65% of which are singletons. Overall study results and limits: Later on, a genetic analysis was performed. It linked a missense variant in DCLRE1C with V- and J-gene trimming of TCR beta. An analysis that was carried out later associated 16,951 TCR beta sequences with HLA alleles at 0.05 false discovery rate. What a later analysis reportedly showed was that an Asian-associated ancestry cluster had fewer N-insertions than the roughly 670-donor mean.

Per the germline V gene, CDR1 is SEHNR and CDR2 is FQNEAQ (reference sequence). This CDR3 comprises 13 residues. Trimming cost V 6 bases and J 0 bases, with 8 bases left between them. V is TRBV7-9 and J is TRBJ2-5, with no clear D. This TCR was sampled from a man aged 50 or older in good health and CMV-seronegative. The sequencing input was PBMCs. CDR3 DNA: TGTGCCAGCAGTGGAGCGTACCAAGAGACCCAGTACTTC. As protein: CASSGAYQETQYF.